The 27 T cell receptor beta chains listed next were all sequenced from one sample in a study of CD8+ T cells in alopecia areata. After isolation, RNA underwent reverse transcription to generate cDNA as the sequencing template. Measured with immunoSEQ multiplex PCR; TCRdb has only the in-frame clones, and not every one. The repertoire has 110,000 or so clones, roughly three fifths of them found once; the top ten carry approximately 3.6%. The treatment is: oral pan-JAK inhibitor, 5-10 mg twice daily. The sample here was CD4+ T cells sorted from blood, taken at week 24, from a patient treated with tofacitinib. These receptor sequences come from a human donor with alopecia areata.

The J gene is TRBJ1-2, the V gene TRBV6-5, with D hard to call. Trimming removed 10 bases at V and 4 bases at J, with 19 bases between. The germline V gene has CDR1 MNHEY and CDR2 SVGAGI. This CDR3 region has 14 residues. DNA of the CDR3: TGTGCCATTCGCAGGAAGGGTACAAGCTATGGCTACACCTTC. Translating it yields CAIRRKGTSYGYTF.

This clone was counted between two and nine times. The chain is built from TRBV30 and TRBJ2-7; TRBD2 matches at 11 bases. Germline-derived CDR1 and CDR2 are GTSNPN and SVGIG (reference sequence). The CDR3 contains 15 residues. V trimming: 3 bases; J trimming: 4 bases; junction bases outside the gene matches: 8. This CDR3 reads CAWRASGTSGYEQYF. CDR3 nucleotide sequence: TGTGCCTGGAGGGCCTCCGGGACTAGCGGTTACGAGCAGTACTTC.

This clone was counted a single time. CDR3 protein: CASSPWGSGFRETQYF. CDR3 nucleotides: TGTGCCAGCAGTCCTTGGGGTTCAGGGTTCCGAGAGACCCAGTACTTC. The chain joins TRBV27 to TRBJ2-5; tentatively, D is TRBD1 (5 bases). The CDR3 covers 16 residues. CDR1 and CDR2 (germline): MNHEY, SMNVEV (reference sequence). Between the trimmed V and J ends, which lost 5 bases and 4 bases, there was a span of 20 bases.

This sequence joins TRBV9 and TRBJ2-2; 9 positions match TRBD2. The germline CDR1 and CDR2 sequences are SGDLS and YYNGEE. V shed 0 bases, J shed 5 bases, and the junction held 2 bases outside the gene matches. This CDR3 is 15 amino acids long. The CDR3 bases are TGTGCCAGCAGCGTAGTGCGGGGGGGAACCGGGGAGCTGTTTTTT. As protein: CASSVVRGGTGELFF.

This clone was seen more than once but under ten times. J is TRBJ2-6 and V is TRBV7-9, with unresolved D. This CDR3 region has 15 residues. Trimming removed 5 bases at V and 1 base at J, with 9 bases between. Germline values: CDR1 SEHNR, CDR2 FQNEAQ (reference sequence). The CDR3 DNA is TGTGCCAGCAGCAGGCGGTTTTCTGGGGCCAACGTCCTGACTTTC. Translation gives CASSRRFSGANVLTF. The full variable domain, with the rest looked up from reference TRBV7-9 and TRBJ2-6, is DTGVSQNPRHKITKRGQNVTFRCDPISEHNRLYWYRQTLGQGPEFLTYFQNEAQLEKSRLLSDRFSAERPKGSFSTLEIQRTEQGDSAMYLCASSRRFSGANVLTFGAGSRLTVL.

This clone was found once. J is TRBJ2-3 and V is TRBV2; no clear D. Trimming shortened V by 0 bases and J by 3 bases, and 7 bases separated the two germline ends. Germline V gene lookup returns CDR1 SNHLY and CDR2 FYNNEI. The CDR3 covers 14 residues. CDR3 sequence: CASSEALKTDTQYF. CDR3 DNA: TGTGCCAGCAGTGAAGCTCTTAAAACAGATACGCAGTATTTT.

The CDR3 nucleotides are TGCAGCGTTGGCCCCCGGCTTCAAGAGACCCAGTACTTC. Translating it yields CSVGPRLQETQYF. V and J are TRBV29-1 and TRBJ2-5; no clear D gene. Germline CDR1 and CDR2: SQVTM and ANQGSEA. The V gene lost 4 bases and the J gene lost 2 bases, with 11 bases spanning the gap. The CDR3 is made up of 13 amino acids.

This chain joins TRBV25-1 and TRBJ1-6, with D unclear. The CDR3 has 15 residues. The germline V and J ends were trimmed by 3 bases and 7 bases, with 13 bases remaining between them. Germline lookup yields CDR1 MGHDK and CDR2 SYGVNS. The DNA for the CDR3 is TGTGCCAGCAGTGATCCCCGGACGGCCAATTCACCCCTCCACTTT. It translates to CASSDPRTANSPLHF.

This sequence joins TRBV29-1 and TRBJ2-3; 8 nucleotides match TRBD1. V shed 4 bases and J 3 bases; nucleotides not matched to a gene: 6. Germline V gene data show CDR1 as SQVTM and CDR2 as ANQGSEA. This CDR3 contains 14 residues. In nucleotides, the CDR3 is TGCAGCGTTGCAAAAAGGACAGGGACAGATACGCAGTATTTT. Translation gives CSVAKRTGTDTQYF.

This chain connects TRBV14 to TRBJ2-7, with a weak D call TRBD1 (6 bases). The V end was cut by 6 bases, the J end by 0 bases, with 9 bases between. Germline CDR1 SGHDN, CDR2 FVKESK. The CDR3 has 13 residues. The CDR3 protein is CASRPDSSYEQYF. CDR3 bases: TGTGCCAGCAGACCGGACAGCTCCTACGAGCAGTACTTC.

The chain links TRBV29-1 to TRBJ2-5; D perhaps matches TRBD1 (6 bases). V lost 7 bases to trimming and J lost 4 bases, with 13 bases between them. From germline, CDR1 is SQVTM and CDR2 ANQGSEA. The CDR3 extends over 12 amino acids. In DNA, the CDR3 is TGCAGCGCACTGGGGGCCTCAGAGACCCAGTACTTC. Translation: CSALGASETQYF.

The chain combines TRBV15 with TRBJ2-7; 10 nucleotides agree with TRBD1. The CDR3 is made up of 15 amino acids. Germline CDR1 is LNHNV and CDR2 is YYDKDF (reference sequence). V shed 4 bases and J 3 bases; nucleotides not matched to a gene: 6. The CDR3 loop reads CATSKGQGVLYEQYF. CDR3 coding DNA: TGTGCCACCAGCAAAGGACAGGGGGTACTCTACGAGCAGTACTTC.

The rearrangement links TRBV27 to TRBJ1-1; D is unresolved. The V end lost 6 bases, the J end lost 3 bases, and 11 bases lay between the germline ends. Germline V CDR1 and CDR2: MNHEY, SMNVEV (reference sequence). The CDR3 sequence is 13 residues long. The CDR3 nucleotides are TGTGCCAGCAGGCCGGGTTGGTACACTGAAGCTTTCTTT. This codes for CASRPGWYTEAFF.

Concerning this clone: Germline is not matched at one junction end, which may reflect a read error. This rearrangement joins TRBV29-1 to TRBJ1-1; tentatively, D is TRBD1 (5 bases). The CDR3 is made up of 9 amino acids. In germline, CDR1 is SQVTM, CDR2 ANQGSEA. CDR3 region: CSVEGRQPF. The DNA for the CDR3 is TGCAGCGTTGAAGGTAGACAGCCCTTT.

V usage is TRBV15 and J usage is TRBJ2-6; D ambiguous. This CDR3 contains 14 residues. Between the trimmed V and J ends, which lost 1 base and 0 bases, there was a span of 1 base. The germline gives CDR1 LNHNV, CDR2 YYDKDF (reference sequence). The CDR3: CATSRASGANVLTF. CDR3 in DNA: TGTGCCACCAGCAGAGCCTCTGGGGCCAACGTCCTGACTTTC.

This chain links TRBV7-9 with TRBJ2-3; D is ambiguous. CDR3 length equals 14 residues. Trimming took off 5 bases at V and 3 bases at J, with 12 bases between the two ends. Germline V gene lookup returns CDR1 SEHNR and CDR2 FQNEAQ (reference sequence). CDR3 nucleotides: TGTGCCAGCAGCACGCGAGAGGAGACAGATACGCAGTATTTT. Protein: CASSTREETDTQYF.

This clone occurred once. The chain links TRBV5-1 to TRBJ1-2; 7 positions agree with TRBD1. The germline V gene encodes CDR1 SGHRS and CDR2 YFSETQ. V was pared by 4 bases and J by 4 bases, with 4 bases of the junction left unmatched. This CDR3 is built from 13 residues. CDR3 in amino acids: CASSTGQFYGYTF. The DNA for the CDR3 is TGCGCCAGCAGCACGGGACAGTTCTATGGCTACACCTTC.

The J gene is TRBJ1-3, the V gene TRBV7-8; D gene ambiguous. Germline values: CDR1 SGHVS, CDR2 FQNEAQ. Trimming took 3 bases from V and 2 from J, leaving 8 bases between them. The CDR3 has 14 residues. The chain's CDR3 is CASSLGTAGNTIYF. For the CDR3, the DNA is TGTGCCAGCAGCTTGGGAACAGCTGGAAACACCATATATTTT.

V gene TRBV7-9 combines with J gene TRBJ2-5; 8 bases agree with TRBD1. J gave up 5 bases and V 4 bases, and 9 bases lay outside the gene matches. Germline V gene sequence: CDR1 SEHNR, CDR2 FQNEAQ (reference sequence). The CDR3 contains 15 residues. The CDR3 sequence is CASSSPGGKAETQYF. The CDR3 nucleotides read TGTGCCAGCAGCTCACCAGGGGGCAAGGCGGAGACCCAGTACTTC.

This chain joins TRBV5-1 and TRBJ2-3; D is tentatively TRBD1 or TRBD2 (5 bases each). The CDR3 consists of 14 residues. Germline CDR1 is SGHRS and CDR2 is YFSETQ. V was clipped by 4 bases and J by 5 bases, with 14 bases between them. For the CDR3, the DNA is TGCGCCAGCAGCCACGGGACGGGCAAAGATACGCAGTATTTT. It specifies CASSHGTGKDTQYF. Combining the CDR3 with reference TRBV5-1 and TRBJ2-3 gives the whole variable domain KAGVTQTPRYLIKTRGQQVTLSCSPISGHRSVSWYQQTPGQGLQFLFEYFSETQRNKGNFPGRFSGRQFSNSRSEMNVSTLELGDSALYLCASSHGTGKDTQYFGPGTRLTVL.

This rearrangement joins TRBV11-2 to TRBJ2-3; 9 bases line up with TRBD1. Germline values: CDR1 SGHAT, CDR2 FQNNGV. After removal of 1 base from V and 3 bases from J, the junction contained 14 bases not matched to a gene. The CDR3 runs 19 residues. CDR3 sequence reads: CASSLVGQGPPRGTDTQYF. CDR3 DNA sequence: TGTGCCAGCAGCTTAGTGGGACAGGGTCCTCCTAGGGGAACAGATACGCAGTATTTT.

Only a few counts were recorded for this clone. V and J are TRBV7-9 and TRBJ2-2; the D is unclear. The germline CDR1 and CDR2 sequences are SEHNR and FQNEAQ (reference sequence). The CDR3 extends over 13 amino acids. The germline V and J ends were trimmed by 2 bases and 6 bases, with 7 bases remaining between them. This CDR3 is CASSLLGSGELFF. The CDR3 region has the DNA TGTGCCAGCAGCTTACTCGGATCCGGGGAGCTGTTTTTT.

The gene calls are TRBV29-1 and TRBJ1-2, with 7 bases aligning to TRBD1. The CDR3 spans 15 residues. V lost 3 bases to trimming and J lost 5 bases; unmatched junction nucleotides: 12. Per the germline V gene, CDR1 is SQVTM and CDR2 is ANQGSEA. CDR3 coding DNA: TGCAGCGTTGAGGTAGTGGGACAGTTTATTTATGGCTACACCTTC. It codes for CSVEVVGQFIYGYTF.

The chain couples TRBV15 to TRBJ2-6; D gene unclear. This CDR3 has 15 amino acids. Germline values: CDR1 LNHNV, CDR2 YYDKDF (reference sequence). Trimming cost V 1 base and J 0 bases, with 4 bases left between them. CDR3 DNA: TGTGCCACCAGCAGAGCACTCTCTGGGGCCAACGTCCTGACTTTC. The encoded protein is CATSRALSGANVLTF.

A few counts support this clone. V gene TRBV18 combines with J gene TRBJ2-3, with 7 bases fitting TRBD1. Germline values: CDR1 KGHSH, CDR2 LQKENI. The CDR3 is 14 residues long. V lost 4 bases to trimming and J lost 4 bases; unmatched junction nucleotides: 5. CDR3 residues: CASSQDRSSDTQYF. CDR3 bases: TGTGCCAGCTCACAGGACAGGTCCTCAGATACGCAGTATTTT.

The V and J genes are TRBV5-6 and TRBJ1-1; perhaps TRBD1 as D (5 bases). With 7 bases removed from V and 0 bases from J, the gap between germline ends came to 13 bases. CDR3 size: 14 residues. The V gene's germline CDR1 is SGHDT and CDR2 YYEEEE. In nucleotides, the CDR3 is TGTGCCAGCGGGGATCCGGGACTGAACACTGAAGCTTTCTTT. This gives the protein CASGDPGLNTEAFF.

This clone was detected a few times. The chain links TRBV20-1 to TRBJ2-1; D remains ambiguous. CDR1 DFQATT and CDR2 SNEGSKA come from the germline V gene (reference sequence). The V end lost 0 bases, the J end lost 10 bases, and 7 bases lay between the germline ends. The CDR3 is made up of 11 amino acids. The CDR3 spells CSARDPPEQFF. In DNA form, the CDR3 reads TGCAGTGCTAGAGATCCTCCCGAGCAGTTCTTC.